Presented here are 28 T cell receptor beta chains from one specimen sequenced in a study of T cell responses to AZD1222 COVID-19 vaccine. The data were produced by immunoSEQ multiplex PCR, yet TCRdb's version contains in-frame clones alone and is incomplete. The table has 100,000 to 150,000 clones, approximately 91% seen once; the top ten hold 1.1%. The source was peripheral blood, collected 28 days after the second AZD1222 dose. The origin of the receptors is an adult who received the AZD1222 COVID-19 vaccine.

The chain employs TRBV7-9 and TRBJ2-5, with D uncertain. The CDR3 extends over 13 amino acids. Per germline, CDR1 SEHNR and CDR2 FQNEAQ (reference sequence). Trimming shortened V by 5 bases and J by 0 bases, and 7 bases separated the two germline ends. The CDR3 nucleotides read TGTGCCAGCAGCCGAGACAACCAAGAGACCCAGTACTTC. Translated, it gives CASSRDNQETQYF.

The chain links TRBV19 to TRBJ2-7, with D hard to call. Looked up from germline, CDR1 is LNHDA and CDR2 is SQIVND (reference sequence). Deletions cut 5 bases from V and 13 bases from J, with 18 bases between. CDR3 length: 12 residues. Here the CDR3 reads CASSPGLLPLYF. The DNA of the CDR3 is TGTGCCAGTAGTCCCGGGCTCCTACCCCTATACTTC. Together with reference TRBV19 and TRBJ2-7, the CDR3 gives the full variable domain: DGGITQSPKYLFRKEGQNVTLSCEQNLNHDAMYWYRQDPGQGLRLIYYSQIVNDFQKGDIAEGYSVSREKKESFPLTVTSAQKNPTAFYLCASSPGLLPLYFGPGTRLTVT.

The chain employs TRBV7-8 and TRBJ1-5; no reliable D call. V shed 5 bases and J shed 5 bases, with 13 bases lying between them. The CDR3 has 14 residues. In germline, CDR1 is SGHVS, CDR2 FQNEAQ. The CDR3 spells CASSESGPHQPQHF. The CDR3 DNA follows: TGTGCCAGCAGCGAATCCGGGCCCCATCAGCCCCAGCATTTT.

This sequence joins TRBV11-2 and TRBJ2-7, with D maybe TRBD1 (5 bases). Looked up from germline, CDR1 is SGHAT and CDR2 is FQNNGV. CDR3 length equals 14 residues. The V end lost 7 bases, the J end lost 2 bases, and 15 bases lay between the germline ends. The CDR3 DNA reads as TGTGCCAGCAACCTAGGGGTAGGTGCCTACGAGCAGTACTTC. This encodes CASNLGVGAYEQYF.

The chain recombines TRBV7-8 with TRBJ1-2; D may be TRBD1 (5 bases). Trimming took 5 bases from V and 8 from J, leaving 18 bases between them. The V gene's germline CDR1 is SGHVS and CDR2 FQNEAQ. The CDR3 covers 14 residues. The CDR3 DNA reads TGTGCCAGCAGCCCTCGGCTTGGGGCCCGGGGCTACACCTTC. Translation gives CASSPRLGARGYTF.

The chain links TRBV5-1 to TRBJ2-1; 9 bases match TRBD1. Germline lookup yields CDR1 SGHRS and CDR2 YFSETQ. The CDR3 covers 15 residues. Trimming at V came to 0 bases and at J to 7 bases, leaving 5 bases not matched to a gene. Written as DNA, the CDR3 is TGCGCCAGCAGCTTGGGGGACAGGGCGGGTAATGAGCAGTTCTTC. It codes for CASSLGDRAGNEQFF.

Only a few counts were recorded for this clone. The V and J genes are TRBV18 and TRBJ1-2; D might be TRBD1 (5 bases). Germline-derived CDR1 and CDR2 are KGHSH and LQKENI. Trimming shortened V by 3 bases and J by 4 bases, and 9 bases separated the two germline ends. CDR3 length equals 13 residues. The CDR3 sequence: CASSPGRGYGYTF. DNA for the CDR3: TGTGCCAGCTCACCGGGGAGGGGCTATGGCTACACCTTC. Complete variable domain (other parts from reference TRBV18 and TRBJ1-2): NAGVMQNPRHLVRRRGQEARLRCSPMKGHSHVYWYRQLPEEGLKFMVYLQKENIIDESGMPKERFSAEFPKEGPSILRIQQVVRGDSAAYFCASSPGRGYGYTFGSGTRLTVV.

This clone was picked up one time. The chain carries TRBV13 and TRBJ2-1; weak D call: TRBD1 (6 bases). Germline loops: CDR1 PRHDT, CDR2 FYEKMQ (reference sequence). The CDR3 sequence is 16 residues long. Deletions cut 2 bases from V and 0 bases from J, with 11 bases between. The CDR3 here is CASSLLWTDSYNEQFF. CDR3 sequence (DNA): TGTGCCAGCAGCTTACTCTGGACAGACTCCTACAATGAGCAGTTCTTC.

This rearrangement joins TRBV10-3 to TRBJ1-2, with 7 bases identical to TRBD1. Trimming cost V 4 bases and J 3 bases; bases outside gene matches: 14. This CDR3 has 17 residues. The germline gives CDR1 ENHRY, CDR2 SYGVKD. Here the CDR3 DNA reads TGTGCCATCAGTGGGCAAAACCGACAGGGAGAATACTATGGCTACACCTTC. Translation gives CAISGQNRQGEYYGYTF.

This clone is medium-sized (0.01 to 0.1%). This rearrangement joins TRBV6-1 to TRBJ2-7, with D perhaps being TRBD1 or TRBD2 (5 bases each). Germline V gene data show CDR1 as MNHNS and CDR2 as SASEGT. The CDR3 is made up of 15 amino acids. V lost 0 bases, J lost 0 bases, and 9 bases lay in between. The CDR3, as DNA: TGTGCCAGCAGTGAAGCTAGCGACAGCTCCTACGAGCAGTACTTC. Protein sequence: CASSEASDSSYEQYF.

This clone was detected once. The chain employs TRBV7-2 and TRBJ2-7, with D tentatively TRBD2 (5 bases). The germline gives CDR1 SGHTA, CDR2 FQGNSA. The CDR3 loop spans 13 amino acids. Trimming took 0 bases from V and 4 from J, leaving 7 bases between them. Here the CDR3 DNA reads TGTGCCAGCAGCTTAGCGGGAGTTTACGAGCAGTACTTC. This sequence encodes CASSLAGVYEQYF.

This chain joins TRBV12-3 or TRBV12-4 and TRBJ1-5; D possibly corresponds to TRBD1 (6 bases). CDR3 size: 13 residues. The ends were cut back, 2 bases at V and 16 bases at J, with 18 bases in the middle. CDR3 in DNA: TGTGCCAGCAGTTTATCCTTACAGGGAGGATGTCATTTT. Its protein product is CASSLSLQGGCHF.

The chain combines TRBV4-2 with TRBJ2-1; 10 bases agree with TRBD2. Germline-derived CDR1 and CDR2 are LGHNA and YNFKEQ. V lost 4 bases, J lost 7 bases, and 16 bases stayed unmatched. The length of the CDR3 is 18 residues. This chain's CDR3 is CASSRAPRSSGRRNEQFF. CDR3 sequence (DNA): TGTGCCAGCAGCCGAGCCCCGAGGAGTAGCGGGAGGCGGAATGAGCAGTTCTTC.

The chain links TRBV6-1 to TRBJ1-2; no reliable D call. Germline V CDR1 and CDR2: MNHNS, SASEGT. This CDR3 region has 15 residues. Deletions cut 1 base from V and 3 bases from J, with 12 bases between. DNA for the CDR3: TGTGCCAGCAGTGAAGATGGGCCGGGTTACTATGGCTACACCTTC. Translated, it gives CASSEDGPGYYGYTF.

The chain uses TRBV2 and TRBJ2-2; TRBD1 matches at 7 bases. Germline lookup yields CDR1 SNHLY and CDR2 FYNNEI. The CDR3 is 13 residues long. With V trimmed by 8 bases and J by 2 bases, 2 bases remained unmatched. This CDR3 reads CASGTVNTGELFF. DNA of the CDR3: TGTGCCAGCGGGACAGTAAACACCGGGGAGCTGTTTTTT.

The rearrangement uses TRBV5-1 and TRBJ2-5, with a possible D match to TRBD2 (6 bases). CDR1 is SGHRS, CDR2 YFSETQ, per germline. CDR3 size: 14 residues. Trimming left V 1 base short and J 3 bases short, with 10 bases between. The CDR3 DNA follows: TGCGCCAGCAGCTTGACGGGAGCTGAAGAGACCCAGTACTTC. Residues: CASSLTGAEETQYF.

The genes are TRBV29-1 and TRBJ2-5; no clear D gene. Germline CDR1 is SQVTM and CDR2 is ANQGSEA. The length of the CDR3 is 14 residues. The V end was cut by 4 bases, the J end by 1 base, with 13 bases between. Here the CDR3 reads CSVAGLLGQETQYF. CDR3 sequence (DNA): TGCAGCGTTGCTGGTCTTCTCGGCCAAGAGACCCAGTACTTC.

The chain combines TRBV20-1 with TRBJ1-4, with a weak D call TRBD1 (5 bases). CDR3 length: 11 amino acids. Trimming left V 3 bases short and J 8 bases short, with 7 bases between. Germline V gene data show CDR1 as DFQATT and CDR2 as SNEGSKA (reference sequence). CDR3 DNA: TGCAGTGCTAGGGGGGGGGAAAAACTGTTTTTT. As protein: CSARGGEKLFF.

The genes are TRBV5-5 and TRBJ2-7; weak D call: TRBD1 (6 bases). The CDR3 has 16 amino acids. V was shortened by 2 bases and J by 2 bases, with 17 bases between the two germline ends. CDR1 is SGHKS, CDR2 YYEKEE, per germline (reference sequence). Written as DNA, the CDR3 is TGTGCCAGCAGCTTACGAACACAGGGCCTACCCTACGAGCAGTACTTC. This codes for CASSLRTQGLPYEQYF.

This clone was seen a single time. The chain couples TRBV2 to TRBJ1-1; tentatively, D is TRBD1 (6 bases). In germline, CDR1 is SNHLY, CDR2 FYNNEI. Between the trimmed V and J ends, which lost 7 bases and 2 bases, there was a span of 14 bases. This CDR3 region has 14 residues. CDR3 coding DNA: TGTGCCAGCACCTACTCACAGGGAAACACTGAAGCTTTCTTT. Its translation: CASTYSQGNTEAFF.

CDR3 loop: CSVVTYPSEKLFF. DNA of the CDR3: TGCAGCGTTGTTACGTACCCTTCAGAAAAACTGTTTTTT. The gene calls are TRBV29-1 and TRBJ1-4; D ambiguous. V was clipped by 4 bases and J by 8 bases, with 14 bases between them. This CDR3 comprises 13 residues. Germline assignment: CDR1 SQVTM and CDR2 ANQGSEA.

This clone was found once. This chain joins TRBV5-1 and TRBJ2-2, with a possible D match to TRBD1 (5 bases). Germline V gene lookup returns CDR1 SGHRS and CDR2 YFSETQ. V lost 7 bases and J 3 bases, leaving 19 bases between the germline ends. This CDR3 spans 16 amino acids. The CDR3 region is CASFFNPDSYTGELFF. CDR3 DNA: TGCGCCAGCTTCTTTAATCCCGACAGCTACACCGGGGAGCTGTTTTTT.

CDR3 in DNA: TGTGCCAGCAGCCGAGACAGGGACACTGAAGCTTTCTTT. Translating it yields CASSRDRDTEAFF. The rearrangement joins TRBV9 to TRBJ1-1, with 7 bases aligning to TRBD1. The germline CDR1 and CDR2 sequences are SGDLS and YYNGEE. V lost 4 bases and J lost 3; bases outside the gene matches: 3. The CDR3 runs 13 residues.

The V and J genes are TRBV6-5 and TRBJ2-3, with 8 nucleotides matching TRBD1. With V trimmed by 6 bases and J by 3 bases, 8 bases remained unmatched. Germline CDR1 MNHEY, CDR2 SVGAGI. CDR3 length: 15 amino acids. CDR3 region: CASRGTGGGTDTQYF. DNA for the CDR3: TGTGCCAGCAGAGGTACAGGGGGAGGTACAGATACGCAGTATTTT.

V is TRBV5-1 and J is TRBJ2-2; 9 nucleotides agree with TRBD1. V shed 5 bases and J 0 bases; nucleotides not matched to a gene: 11. The CDR3 consists of 18 residues. From germline, CDR1 is SGHRS and CDR2 YFSETQ. The CDR3 protein is CASRRNSRQGANTGELFF. The CDR3 region has the DNA TGCGCCAGCAGGCGAAATTCTCGACAGGGGGCGAACACCGGGGAGCTGTTTTTT.

CDR3 DNA: TGTGCCAGCAGTTACTCGATGGCAGGGGGCCCCAAGACCCAGTACTTC. It is translated as CASSYSMAGGPKTQYF. The V and J genes are TRBV6-5 and TRBJ2-5, with 8 bases fitting TRBD1. V dropped 0 bases and J dropped 6; count of bases not matched to a gene: 9. This CDR3 spans 16 amino acids. Germline loops: CDR1 MNHEY, CDR2 SVGAGI.

V and J are TRBV5-6 and TRBJ2-7; TRBD2 might be the D (5 bases). CDR3 size: 13 residues. CDR1 is SGHDT, CDR2 YYEEEE, per germline. Deletions cut 4 bases from V and 3 bases from J, with 11 bases between. CDR3 residues: CASSLTSYYEQYF. The CDR3 bases are TGTGCCAGCAGCCTTACTAGTTACTACGAGCAGTACTTC.

Here the CDR3 reads CSVQGRGDSAYEQYF. DNA for the CDR3: TGCAGCGTTCAGGGCAGAGGGGACAGTGCCTACGAGCAGTACTTC. This sequence joins TRBV29-1 and TRBJ2-7; 7 bases align to TRBD1. Germline V gene sequence: CDR1 SQVTM, CDR2 ANQGSEA. The V gene end was trimmed by 5 bases and the J gene end by 2 bases; junction bases not matched to a gene: 12. CDR3 length: 15 amino acids.